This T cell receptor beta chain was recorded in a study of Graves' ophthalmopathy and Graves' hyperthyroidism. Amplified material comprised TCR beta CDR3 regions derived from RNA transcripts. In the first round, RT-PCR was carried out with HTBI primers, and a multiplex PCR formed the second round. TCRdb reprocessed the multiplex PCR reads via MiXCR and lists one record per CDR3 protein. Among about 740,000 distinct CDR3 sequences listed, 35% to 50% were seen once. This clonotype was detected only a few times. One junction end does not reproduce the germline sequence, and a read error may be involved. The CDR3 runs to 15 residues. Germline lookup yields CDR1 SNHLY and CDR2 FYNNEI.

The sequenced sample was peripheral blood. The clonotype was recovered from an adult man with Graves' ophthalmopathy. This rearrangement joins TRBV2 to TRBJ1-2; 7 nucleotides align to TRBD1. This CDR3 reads CASSEARTGTYGYTF. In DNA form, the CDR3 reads TGTGCCAGCAGCGAAGCCAGGACAGGAACCTATGGCTACACCTTC.